This T cell receptor (beta chain) derives from a study of cytomegalovirus exposure and HLA in healthy donors. Study at large: A prior analysis found 90 million to 120 million unique TCR beta sequences from some 190 million T cells.

In this sample, this clone turned up a few times. Its antigen is not known. In the PCR, 60 Vbeta and 13 Jbeta primers were used. TCRdb's table, derived via immunoSEQ multiplex PCR, lists solely in-frame clones and lacks some. The table records approximately 150,000 clones, 78% of them present only once. The germline CDR1 and CDR2 sequences are SGDLS and YYNGEE. The CDR3 runs 12 residues. The germline V and J ends were trimmed by 0 bases and 7 bases, with 4 bases remaining between them. Study-wide findings and caveats: A later analysis, which compared TCR beta chains of equal frequency, found the HLA-associated ones more clonally expanded. Analyses of presence/absence relied on an assumption of roughly uniform sequencing depth across donors.

This clonotype originated in a woman aged 45-59 years in good health and CMV-seropositive. The sequencing input was PBMCs. This rearrangement joins TRBV9 to TRBJ2-2; D gene uncertain. The CDR3 region is CASSVAFGELFF. The CDR3 DNA reads TGTGCCAGCAGCGTAGCTTTCGGGGAGCTGTTTTTT.